The 23 T cell receptor beta chains reported below all come from one sample, sequenced in a study of early T cells in non-severe SARS-CoV-2 infection (dated by TCRdb to the early 2020s). The library was built by means of 5' RACE. The sequencer listed for this sample is NextSeq 500. The public reads were reanalyzed by TCRdb: fastp trimming at Q25, MiXCR alignment, in-frame beta chains only. All rows with the same CDR3 protein become a single entry with the most common DNA and genes. Present in this sample are 45,000 to 55,000 distinct CDR3 sequences, more than 9% of which were seen just once. The ten largest clones capture about 9.4% of the sample. Sequencing was performed on whole blood. The receptors shown here come from an adult who was a healthcare worker with PCR-confirmed SARS-CoV-2 infection or an uninfected control (not recorded which).

This clonotype was seen at least ten times. The genes are TRBV5-8 and TRBJ2-6; no clear D. The CDR3 loop spans 14 amino acids. Trimming removed 3 bases at V and 0 bases at J, with 4 bases between. In germline, CDR1 is SGHTS, CDR2 YDEGEE. CDR3 amino acids: CASSSGSGANVLTF. The CDR3 bases are TGTGCCAGCAGCTCAGGCTCTGGGGCCAACGTCCTGACTTTC.

The chain combines TRBV9 with TRBJ2-7; 11 bases line up with TRBD1. Per germline, CDR1 SGDLS and CDR2 YYNGEE. V shed 4 bases, J shed 8 bases, and the junction held 14 bases outside the gene matches. CDR3 length equals 16 residues. The CDR3 loop is CASSPKDGQGAYKQYF. In DNA form, the CDR3 reads TGTGCCAGCAGCCCCAAAGACGGACAGGGGGCGTACAAGCAGTACTTC.

This clonotype was counted many times. The V gene is TRBV24-1, the J gene TRBJ2-1, with 8 bases that match TRBD2. The CDR3 contains 14 residues. After removal of 4 bases from V and 7 bases from J, the junction contained 5 bases not matched to a gene. Germline CDR1 KGHDR, CDR2 SFDVKD. CDR3 in amino acids: CATSEAGATNEQFF. The DNA for the CDR3 is TGTGCCACCAGTGAAGCGGGGGCGACGAATGAGCAGTTCTTC.

This clonotype was seen a handful of times. The chain combines TRBV6-2 or TRBV6-3 with TRBJ2-7, with D hard to call. V lost 3 bases to trimming and J lost 6 bases, with 6 bases between them. The CDR3 contains 11 residues. The germline V gene encodes CDR1 MNHEY and CDR2 SVGEGT. The DNA of the CDR3 is TGTGCCAGCAGTTATGGTCGCGAGCAGTACTTC. Protein: CASSYGREQYF.

CDR3 sequence reads: CSARMGYGYTF. The CDR3 DNA reads TGCAGTGCCCGAATGGGATATGGCTACACCTTC. The chain uses TRBV20-1 and TRBJ1-2; D gene unclear. V lost 6 bases to trimming and J lost 5 bases, with 10 bases between them. There are 11 residues in the CDR3. Germline values: CDR1 DFQATT, CDR2 SNEGSKA (reference sequence).

This clonotype has only a few counts. The genes are TRBV20-1 and TRBJ2-4; 10 nucleotides line up with TRBD1. The germline CDR1 and CDR2 sequences are DFQATT and SNEGSKA (reference sequence). V shed 5 bases and J 8 bases; nucleotides not matched to a gene: 6. The CDR3 is 13 residues long. The CDR3 region is CSAGGTGEYIQYF. CDR3 DNA sequence: TGCAGTGCTGGGGGGACAGGGGAATACATTCAGTACTTC.

This clonotype was recorded many times. The chain couples TRBV27 to TRBJ2-3; no clear D. Per germline, CDR1 MNHEY and CDR2 SMNVEV (reference sequence). Trimming cost V 5 bases and J 2 bases, with 14 bases left between them. The CDR3 is 15 amino acids. The CDR3 DNA sequence: TGTGCCAGCAGTATCCGGGTATCGAACACAGATACGCAGTATTTT. It specifies CASSIRVSNTDTQYF.

This clonotype was counted between two and nine times. The J gene is TRBJ2-7, the V gene TRBV4-2, with 7 bases matching TRBD2. The CDR3 sequence is 17 residues long. Trimming took 3 bases from V and 2 from J; bases not matched to a gene: 13. Looked up from germline, CDR1 is LGHNA and CDR2 is YNFKEQ. As DNA, the CDR3 is TGTGCCAGCAGCCACCCAATGGCCGGGACTATACCCTACGAGCAGTACTTC. Translating it yields CASSHPMAGTIPYEQYF.

This clonotype was recorded at least ten times. The CDR3 spells CASSRQGRDEKLFF. The DNA of the CDR3 is TGTGCCAGCAGTCGACAGGGACGAGATGAAAAACTGTTTTTT. The J gene is TRBJ1-4, the V gene TRBV9, with TRBD1 matching 7 bases. Germline CDR1 reads SGDLS; CDR2 reads YYNGEE. With V trimmed by 5 bases and J by 6 bases, 7 bases remained unmatched. This CDR3 is 14 amino acids long.

This clonotype was recorded many times. The rearrangement joins TRBV7-9 to TRBJ2-5; perhaps D is TRBD1 or TRBD2 (6 bases each). The CDR3 is 12 residues long. CDR1 is SEHNR, CDR2 FQNEAQ, per germline (reference sequence). Trimming took off 6 bases at V and 4 bases at J, with 9 bases between the two ends. The chain's CDR3 is CASRRDTETQYF. The CDR3 bases are TGTGCCAGCAGGCGGGACACAGAGACCCAGTACTTC.

V usage is TRBV10-3 and J usage is TRBJ1-3; a weak D match, TRBD1 (6 bases). Trimming took off 2 bases at V and 4 bases at J, with 9 bases between the two ends. The CDR3 has 14 residues. The germline CDR1 and CDR2 sequences are ENHRY and SYGVKD. This chain's CDR3 is CAISETGIGNTIYF. The CDR3 nucleotides are TGTGCCATCAGTGAGACAGGGATCGGAAACACCATATATTTT.

This sequence joins TRBV15 and TRBJ2-3; either TRBD1 or TRBD2 may supply D (6 bases each). The CDR3 is 14 residues long. CDR1 is LNHNV, CDR2 YYDKDF, per germline (reference sequence). Deletions cut 5 bases from V and 4 bases from J, with 13 bases between. The CDR3 loop is CATSGSGGPDTQYF. The CDR3 nucleotides are TGTGCCACCAGCGGATCCGGGGGCCCAGATACGCAGTATTTT.

J is TRBJ1-1 and V is TRBV6-5, with D tentatively TRBD1 (5 bases). The CDR3 sequence is 12 residues long. Germline CDR1 MNHEY, CDR2 SVGAGI. V was clipped by 6 bases and J by 5 bases, with 10 bases between them. In DNA form, the CDR3 reads TGTGCCAGCAGCTGGGAGGGGACTGAAGCTTTCTTT. It specifies CASSWEGTEAFF.

This clonotype turned up a few times. V is TRBV12-3 or TRBV12-4 and J is TRBJ1-1, with 10 bases fitting TRBD1. This CDR3 region has 14 residues. J gave up 5 bases and V 5 bases, and 5 bases lay outside the gene matches. The CDR3 bases are TGTGCCAGCAGTCGGACAGGGGGAGATACTGAAGCTTTCTTT. Its protein is CASSRTGGDTEAFF.

This clonotype was detected only a few times. The chain links TRBV7-9 to TRBJ2-7, with 7 bases fitting TRBD1. This CDR3 spans 14 amino acids. In germline, CDR1 is SEHNR, CDR2 FQNEAQ (reference sequence). V dropped 4 bases and J dropped 3; count of bases not matched to a gene: 6. For the CDR3, the DNA is TGTGCCAGCAGCTCCGGGACAGTGGTCTACGAGCAGTACTTC. This translates into CASSSGTVVYEQYF.

The table lists this clonotype with a few counts. The chain links TRBV29-1 to TRBJ2-3; no firm D call. The CDR3 consists of 12 residues. Per germline, CDR1 SQVTM and CDR2 ANQGSEA. V was pared by 4 bases and J by 3 bases, with 8 bases between. The CDR3 sequence is CSVAQVTDTQYF. The DNA of the CDR3 is TGCAGCGTTGCCCAGGTGACAGATACGCAGTATTTT.

This clonotype was picked up a small number of times. The chain carries TRBV20-1 and TRBJ2-7; no clear D. The germline V gene encodes CDR1 DFQATT and CDR2 SNEGSKA (reference sequence). This CDR3 spans 12 amino acids. The V gene lost 3 bases and the J gene lost 2 bases, with 8 bases spanning the gap. The CDR3 is CSARLLAYEQYF. DNA of the CDR3: TGCAGTGCTAGGCTCCTAGCCTACGAGCAGTACTTC.

V and J are TRBV9 and TRBJ1-4; 11 nucleotides agree with TRBD1. Trimming removed 4 bases from V and 8 bases from J; junction bases left unmatched: 7. The germline V gene encodes CDR1 SGDLS and CDR2 YYNGEE. The length of the CDR3 is 15 residues. For the CDR3, the DNA is TGTGCCAGCAGCTCAAGGACAGGGGGCCAGGAAAAACTGTTTTTT. Its protein is CASSSRTGGQEKLFF. The whole variable domain, filled in from reference TRBV9 and TRBJ1-4, reads DSGVTQTPKHLITATGQRVTLRCSPRSGDLSVYWYQQSLDQGLQFLIQYYNGEERAKGNILERFSAQQFPDLHSELNLSSLELGDSALYFCASSSRTGGQEKLFFGSGTQLSVL.

This rearrangement joins TRBV3-1 to TRBJ2-5; D is possibly TRBD1 (6 bases). The germline V and J ends were trimmed by 3 bases and 1 base, with 9 bases remaining between them. CDR1 is LGHDT, CDR2 YNNKEL, per germline (reference sequence). The CDR3 consists of 14 residues. The CDR3 DNA reads TGTGCCAGCAGCCAGACAGGCTTCCAAGAGACCCAGTACTTC. The encoded protein is CASSQTGFQETQYF.

The chain uses TRBV7-9 and TRBJ1-1, with TRBD1 as a possible D gene (5 bases). V lost 5 bases and J 3 bases, leaving 13 bases between the germline ends. The CDR3 covers 14 residues. The V gene's germline CDR1 is SEHNR and CDR2 FQNEAQ (reference sequence). CDR3 DNA sequence: TGTGCCAGCAGCATAAGGGGATTGGACACTGAAGCTTTCTTT. Amino acid sequence: CASSIRGLDTEAFF.

The J gene is TRBJ2-7, the V gene TRBV7-2, with a weak D call TRBD1 (6 bases). This CDR3 region has 15 residues. Germline-derived CDR1 and CDR2 are SGHTA and FQGNSA. Trimming removed 6 bases from V and 0 bases from J, with 15 bases in between. The CDR3 loop is CASSLTGTRSYEQYF. In DNA, the CDR3 is TGTGCCAGCAGTCTTACCGGGACACGCTCCTACGAGCAGTACTTC.

This clonotype was found many times. The chain joins TRBV2 to TRBJ2-1; D possibly corresponds to TRBD2 (5 bases). The CDR3 is made up of 13 amino acids. Germline V gene data show CDR1 as SNHLY and CDR2 as FYNNEI. V was shortened by 5 bases and J by 5 bases, with 10 bases between the two germline ends. CDR3 coding DNA: TGTGCCAGCAGTTCGGACTTAAACAATGAGCAGTTCTTC. Protein sequence: CASSSDLNNEQFF.

This clonotype was seen ten or more times. V gene TRBV5-4 combines with J gene TRBJ1-2; maybe TRBD1 (5 bases). Between the trimmed V and J ends, which lost 1 base and 2 bases, there was a span of 12 bases. Germline-derived CDR1 and CDR2 are SGHNT and YYREEE (reference sequence). The length of the CDR3 is 15 residues. Here the CDR3 reads CASSLFSQGNYGYTF. The CDR3 bases are TGTGCCAGCAGCTTGTTCTCGCAGGGCAACTATGGCTACACCTTC.